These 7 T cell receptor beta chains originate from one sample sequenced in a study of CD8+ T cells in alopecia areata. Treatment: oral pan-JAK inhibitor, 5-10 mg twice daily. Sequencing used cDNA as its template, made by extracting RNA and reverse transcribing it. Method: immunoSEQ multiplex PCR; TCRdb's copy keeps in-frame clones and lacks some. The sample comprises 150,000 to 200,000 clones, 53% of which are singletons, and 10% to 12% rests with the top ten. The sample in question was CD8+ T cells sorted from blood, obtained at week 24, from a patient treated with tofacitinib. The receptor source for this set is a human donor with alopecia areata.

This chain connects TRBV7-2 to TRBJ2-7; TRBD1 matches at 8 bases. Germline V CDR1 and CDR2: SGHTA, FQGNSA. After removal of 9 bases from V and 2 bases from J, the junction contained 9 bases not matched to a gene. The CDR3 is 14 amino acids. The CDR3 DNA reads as TGTGCCAGTATGCCCGGGACAGGCCCCTACGAGCAGTACTTC. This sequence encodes CASMPGTGPYEQYF.

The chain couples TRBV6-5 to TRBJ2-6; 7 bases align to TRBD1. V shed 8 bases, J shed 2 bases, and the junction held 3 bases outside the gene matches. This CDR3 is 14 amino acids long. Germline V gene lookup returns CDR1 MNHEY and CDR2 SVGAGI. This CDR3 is CASLQGAGANVLTF. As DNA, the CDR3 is TGTGCCAGCCTCCAGGGGGCTGGGGCCAACGTCCTGACTTTC.

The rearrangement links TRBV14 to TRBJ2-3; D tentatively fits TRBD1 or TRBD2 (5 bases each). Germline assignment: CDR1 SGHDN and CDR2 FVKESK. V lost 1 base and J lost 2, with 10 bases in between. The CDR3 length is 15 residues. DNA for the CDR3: TGTGCCAGCAGCCAAGGAGGGGCGGTCACAGATACGCAGTATTTT. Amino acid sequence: CASSQGGAVTDTQYF.

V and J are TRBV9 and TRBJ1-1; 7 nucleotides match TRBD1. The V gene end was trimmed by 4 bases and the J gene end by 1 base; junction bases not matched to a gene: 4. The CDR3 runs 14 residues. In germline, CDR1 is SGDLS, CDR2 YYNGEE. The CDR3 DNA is TGTGCCAGCAGCCTCGGACAGGCGAACACTGAAGCTTTCTTT. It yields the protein CASSLGQANTEAFF.

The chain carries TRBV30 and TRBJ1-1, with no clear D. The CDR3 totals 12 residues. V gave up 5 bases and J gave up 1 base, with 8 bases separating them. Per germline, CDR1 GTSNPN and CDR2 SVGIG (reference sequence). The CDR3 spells CAWGVRNTEAFF. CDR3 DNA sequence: TGTGCCTGGGGGGTAAGGAACACTGAAGCTTTCTTT.

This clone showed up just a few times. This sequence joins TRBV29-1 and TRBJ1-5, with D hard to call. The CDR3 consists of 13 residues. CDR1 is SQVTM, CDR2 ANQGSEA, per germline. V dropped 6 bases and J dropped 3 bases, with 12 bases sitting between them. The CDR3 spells CSVSRGNNQPQHF. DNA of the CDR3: TGCAGCGTCTCGCGGGGAAACAATCAGCCCCAGCATTTT.

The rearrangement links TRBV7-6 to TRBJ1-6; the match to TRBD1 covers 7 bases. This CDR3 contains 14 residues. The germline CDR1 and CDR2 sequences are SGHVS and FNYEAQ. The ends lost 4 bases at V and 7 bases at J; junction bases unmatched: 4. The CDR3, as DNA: TGTGCCAGCAGCTCCCGGGACAGCAATTCACCCCTCCACTTT. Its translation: CASSSRDSNSPLHF.